The 26 T cell receptor beta chains below were found in one sample sequenced in a study of memory CD4+ T cells and cytomegalovirus serostatus. Measured with immunoSEQ multiplex PCR; TCRdb has only the in-frame clones, and not every one. The sample has 40,000 to 55,000 clones, around 83% seen once. Single viable CD3+CD4+CD8-CD45RO+ cells were sorted as the memory CD4+ T cells. The sample consisted of memory CD4+ T cells from blood. The source is an adult in good health and CMV-seropositive.

The chain links TRBV7-8 to TRBJ1-1; 7 nucleotides align to TRBD1. V gave up 5 bases and J gave up 1 base; unmatched junction bases: 4. This CDR3 region has 14 residues. Germline V gene sequence: CDR1 SGHVS, CDR2 FQNEAQ. CDR3 amino acids: CASSPGQTNTEAFF. In nucleotides, the CDR3 is TGTGCCAGCAGCCCGGGACAGACGAACACTGAAGCTTTCTTT.

The chain has TRBV7-2 and TRBJ2-2; 8 positions match TRBD2. Germline V gene lookup returns CDR1 SGHTA and CDR2 FQGNSA. This CDR3 has 14 amino acids. With 6 bases clipped from V and 4 bases from J, the junction kept 4 bases outside the gene matches. CDR3 amino acids: CASRRREATGELFF. DNA of the CDR3: TGTGCCAGCAGACGGCGGGAGGCCACCGGGGAGCTGTTTTTT.

The chain combines TRBV28 with TRBJ2-2; D remains unclear. The CDR3 runs to 14 residues. V was cut by 3 bases and J by 6 bases, with 11 bases left in between. Germline V gene lookup returns CDR1 MDHEN and CDR2 SYDVKM. CDR3 DNA: TGTGCCAGCAGTTTTTGGTCGGCGGCCGGGGAGCTGTTTTTT. Its translation: CASSFWSAAGELFF.

This rearrangement joins TRBV6-5 to TRBJ1-2; 7 nucleotides match TRBD1. There are 14 residues in the CDR3. Germline CDR1 is MNHEY and CDR2 is SVGAGI. The junction had 9 bases not matched to a gene; V was cut back by 6 bases and J by 5 bases. This chain's CDR3 is CASSNDRVGYGYTF. In DNA form, the CDR3 reads TGTGCCAGCAGCAATGACAGGGTGGGGTATGGCTACACCTTC.

The V call is TRBV11-2, the J call TRBJ2-7; no clear D. This CDR3 spans 14 amino acids. V gave up 1 base and J gave up 2 bases, with 9 bases separating them. The germline gives CDR1 SGHAT, CDR2 FQNNGV. The CDR3 sequence is CASSLVLGPYEQYF. As DNA, the CDR3 is TGTGCCAGCAGCTTAGTTTTGGGTCCCTACGAGCAGTACTTC. Full variable domain (remainder filled in from reference TRBV11-2 and TRBJ2-7): EAGVAQSPRYKIIEKRQSVAFWCNPISGHATLYWYQQILGQGPKLLIQFQNNGVVDDSQLPKDRFSAERLKGVDSTLKIQPAKLEDSAVYLCASSLVLGPYEQYFGPGTRLTVT.

The CDR3 spells CASSLGDWGTDTQYF. For the CDR3, the DNA is TGCGCCAGCAGCTTGGGGGACTGGGGCACAGATACGCAGTATTTT. The chain is built from TRBV5-1 and TRBJ2-3; D is possibly TRBD2 (6 bases). The CDR3 length is 15 residues. CDR1 is SGHRS, CDR2 YFSETQ, per germline. V lost 0 bases and J lost 1, with 9 bases in between.

This clone was found once. The chain couples TRBV30 to TRBJ1-3; D gene uncertain. This CDR3 contains 13 residues. Germline V lookup: CDR1 GTSNPN, CDR2 SVGIG (reference sequence). Trimming removed 2 bases from V and 2 bases from J, with 7 bases in between. CDR3 region: CAWSWVAGNTIYF. The CDR3 nucleotides are TGTGCCTGGAGTTGGGTTGCTGGAAACACCATATATTTT.

This clone was detected only once. The CDR3: CASSPKEAAGNQPQHF. The CDR3 coding sequence is TGTGCCAGCTCACCCAAGGAAGCAGCGGGCAATCAGCCCCAGCATTTT. This chain links TRBV18 with TRBJ1-5; D gene ambiguous. V lost 3 bases to trimming and J lost 2 bases, with 14 bases between them. This CDR3 is built from 16 residues. The V gene's germline CDR1 is KGHSH and CDR2 LQKENI.

The sample holds a few counts of this clone. The chain recombines TRBV2 with TRBJ1-1; weak D call: TRBD1 (6 bases). Trimming cost V 6 bases and J 3 bases, with 17 bases left between them. This CDR3 has 15 amino acids. Germline CDR1 is SNHLY and CDR2 is FYNNEI. DNA of the CDR3: TGTGCCAGCAGGAAGGGGGTGACAGTTTACACTGAAGCTTTCTTT. The encoded protein is CASRKGVTVYTEAFF.

The chain has TRBV18 and TRBJ2-6, with TRBD1 matching over 7 bases. Trimming cost V 0 bases and J 4 bases; bases outside gene matches: 15. Germline lookup yields CDR1 KGHSH and CDR2 LQKENI. The CDR3 runs 20 residues. CDR3 region: CASSPPLRTGLSTGANVLTF. DNA of the CDR3: TGTGCCAGCTCACCACCCCTTAGGACAGGCTTAAGTACAGGGGCCAACGTCCTGACTTTC. Together with reference TRBV18 and TRBJ2-6, the CDR3 gives the full variable domain: NAGVMQNPRHLVRRRGQEARLRCSPMKGHSHVYWYRQLPEEGLKFMVYLQKENIIDESGMPKERFSAEFPKEGPSILRIQQVVRGDSAAYFCASSPPLRTGLSTGANVLTFGAGSRLTVL.

CDR3 sequence (DNA): TGTGCCAGCAGTCTGAATACAGGGGCAACCATTCAGTACTTC. This encodes CASSLNTGATIQYF. The chain combines TRBV2 with TRBJ2-4; 7 bases fit TRBD1. The germline gives CDR1 SNHLY, CDR2 FYNNEI. The CDR3 contains 14 residues. V shed 5 bases and J 9 bases; nucleotides not matched to a gene: 10. Supplemented by reference TRBV2 and TRBJ2-4, the full variable domain reads EPEVTQTPSHQVTQMGQEVILRCVPISNHLYFYWYRQILGQKVEFLVSFYNNEISEKSEIFDDQFSVERPDGSNFTLKIRSTKLEDSAMYFCASSLNTGATIQYFGAGTRLSVL.

The chain is built from TRBV4-2 and TRBJ2-4, with D possibly being TRBD1 or TRBD2 (5 bases each). The germline V gene has CDR1 LGHNA and CDR2 YNFKEQ. V was cut by 0 bases and J by 3 bases, with 12 bases left in between. This CDR3 comprises 16 residues. The CDR3 coding sequence is TGTGCCAGCAGCCAAGACAAGGCGAGGGGCAAAAACATTCAGTACTTC. It is translated as CASSQDKARGKNIQYF.

V usage is TRBV2 and J usage is TRBJ2-7; TRBD1 aligns across 10 bases. Germline V gene sequence: CDR1 SNHLY, CDR2 FYNNEI. Trimming took 7 bases from V and 4 from J; bases not matched to a gene: 10. This CDR3 has 15 amino acids. The CDR3 spells CASMLRQGAGYEQYF. CDR3 DNA sequence: TGTGCCAGCATGCTAAGACAGGGGGCAGGTTACGAGCAGTACTTC. Complete variable domain (other parts from reference TRBV2 and TRBJ2-7): EPEVTQTPSHQVTQMGQEVILRCVPISNHLYFYWYRQILGQKVEFLVSFYNNEISEKSEIFDDQFSVERPDGSNFTLKIRSTKLEDSAMYFCASMLRQGAGYEQYFGPGTRLTVT.

This clone has only one observation. The chain is built from TRBV7-3 and TRBJ2-1, with D hard to call. V was shortened by 1 base and J by 7 bases, with 5 bases between the two germline ends. Germline-derived CDR1 and CDR2 are SGHTA and FQGTGA. The CDR3 runs to 12 residues. The CDR3 coding sequence is TGTGCCAGCAGCTTAATACAGAATGAGCAGTTCTTC. It codes for CASSLIQNEQFF. Based on the CDR3 plus reference TRBV7-3 and TRBJ2-1, the full variable domain is GAGVSQTPSNKVTEKGKYVELRCDPISGHTALYWYRQSLGQGPEFLIYFQGTGAADDSGLPNDRFFAVRPEGSVSTLKIQRTERGDSAVYLCASSLIQNEQFFGPGTRLTVL.

This rearrangement joins TRBV30 to TRBJ1-5, with 9 bases matching TRBD1. The V and J ends lost 2 bases and 1 base, in that order; junction bases with no gene match: 9. Germline CDR1 and CDR2: GTSNPN and SVGIG (reference sequence). This CDR3 spans 17 amino acids. In nucleotides, the CDR3 is TGTGCCTGGAGTAGGTCGGGACAGGGAAGAAGCAATCAGCCCCAGCATTTT. Amino acid sequence: CAWSRSGQGRSNQPQHF.

The chain has TRBV11-2 and TRBJ2-7; D may match TRBD1 or TRBD2 (5 bases each). The ends were cut back, 2 bases at V and 6 bases at J, with 23 bases in the middle. From germline, CDR1 is SGHAT and CDR2 FQNNGV. The CDR3 totals 17 residues. The CDR3 DNA follows: TGTGCCAGCAGCTTAAATCGCGACAGCGGACCAAGGGGCGAGCAGTACTTC. Its protein is CASSLNRDSGPRGEQYF.

The chain is built from TRBV18 and TRBJ2-3; D gene uncertain. V shed 6 bases and J shed 6 bases, with 25 bases lying between them. Germline V gives CDR1 KGHSH, CDR2 LQKENI. The CDR3 runs to 17 residues. CDR3 DNA sequence: TGTGCCAGCTCCCCTGTACCGCAAGGCAGACCGCTGGATACGCAGTATTTT. Amino acids: CASSPVPQGRPLDTQYF.

The chain recombines TRBV19 with TRBJ2-1; 7 nucleotides line up with TRBD1. The CDR3 has 13 amino acids. The germline V gene has CDR1 LNHDA and CDR2 SQIVND (reference sequence). Germline trimming cut 9 bases from V and 8 bases from J; bases unmatched to any gene: 10. The CDR3 spells CARGQVKCHEQFF. In DNA, the CDR3 is TGTGCCAGAGGACAGGTTAAGTGTCATGAGCAGTTCTTC. Drawing the rest from reference TRBV19 and TRBJ2-1, the complete variable domain is DGGITQSPKYLFRKEGQNVTLSCEQNLNHDAMYWYRQDPGQGLRLIYYSQIVNDFQKGDIAEGYSVSREKKESFPLTVTSAQKNPTAFYLCARGQVKCHEQFFGPGTRLTVL.

CDR3 sequence reads: CASSNLARGRGTDTQYF. DNA of the CDR3: TGTGCCAGCAGCAATCTCGCGCGTGGGCGAGGCACAGATACGCAGTATTTT. The V call is TRBV7-9, the J call TRBJ2-3, with unresolved D. The germline V gene encodes CDR1 SEHNR and CDR2 FQNEAQ (reference sequence). Between the trimmed V and J ends, which lost 5 bases and 1 base, there was a span of 19 bases. This CDR3 spans 17 amino acids.

This clone was seen only once. V gene TRBV18 combines with J gene TRBJ1-1, with unresolved D. V was trimmed by 3 bases and J by 0 bases, leaving 5 bases between them. The CDR3 spans 13 residues. CDR1 is KGHSH and CDR2 is LQKENI in the germline V gene. The CDR3 reads CASSPGMNTEAFF. The CDR3 region has the DNA TGTGCCAGCTCACCGGGGATGAACACTGAAGCTTTCTTT.

The chain joins TRBV7-3 to TRBJ2-3; 8 nucleotides agree with TRBD1. V was clipped by 5 bases and J by 4 bases; unmatched bases: 5. Germline CDR1 SGHTA, CDR2 FQGTGA. This CDR3 is 14 amino acids long. The CDR3 protein is CASSDRGLSDTQYF. The CDR3 DNA reads TGTGCCAGCAGCGACAGGGGTTTATCAGATACGCAGTATTTT.

The chain uses TRBV20-1 and TRBJ1-1; no reliable D call. The CDR3 is 10 residues long. Per germline, CDR1 DFQATT and CDR2 SNEGSKA (reference sequence). This CDR3 reads CAGMNTEAFF. The CDR3 nucleotides are TGCGCTGGGATGAACACTGAAGCTTTCTTT.

The chain uses TRBV5-4 and TRBJ1-1; D is ambiguous. Germline CDR1 is SGHNT and CDR2 is YYREEE (reference sequence). The CDR3 has 15 residues. V was shortened by 0 bases and J by 1 base, with 10 bases between the two germline ends. The CDR3 reads CASSLGAPTNTEAFF. The CDR3 DNA reads as TGTGCCAGCAGCTTGGGGGCCCCGACGAACACTGAAGCTTTCTTT.

The gene calls are TRBV14 and TRBJ1-2, with a weak D call TRBD1 (5 bases). The CDR3 has 13 amino acids. Germline CDR1 SGHDN, CDR2 FVKESK. Deletions cut 6 bases from V and 8 bases from J, with 16 bases between. CDR3 loop: CASSLSAGLGYTF. In DNA form, the CDR3 reads TGTGCCAGCAGTCTATCAGCAGGGTTAGGCTACACCTTC.

The genes are TRBV11-3 and TRBJ1-1; tentatively, D is TRBD1 (5 bases). Germline assignment: CDR1 SGHNT and CDR2 YENEEA. V lost 5 bases and J lost 4, with 17 bases in between. CDR3 length equals 15 residues. CDR3 sequence: CASSLDSNRGTEAFF. As DNA, the CDR3 is TGTGCCAGCAGCCTCGACAGCAATCGAGGCACTGAAGCTTTCTTT.

J is TRBJ1-1 and V is TRBV6-5; 9 bases fit TRBD1. Germline V gene data show CDR1 as MNHEY and CDR2 as SVGAGI. J was trimmed by 7 bases and V by 7 bases; bases with no gene match: 7. CDR3 size: 13 residues. This CDR3 is CASNRQGGNEAFF. The CDR3 DNA reads TGTGCCAGCAACCGACAGGGGGGGAATGAAGCTTTCTTT.